Listed here are 17 T cell receptor beta chains from one sample, sequenced in a study of blood T cell repertoires in COVID-19 (dated by TCRdb to about 2020). The protocol used for the library was the immunoSEQ multiplex PCR assay. TCRdb took this table from immuneACCESS and kept in-frame rearrangements with V and J called. Such tables lack part of the clones; where checked against another copy, unresolved V genes explain under half of the gap, and the rest is unexplained. A total of roughly 150,000 clones appear in this sample, nearly 80% of them only once. Jointly, the top ten make up approximately 15% of the sample. The source material was peripheral blood. The origin of the receptors is an elderly woman with acute or convalescent COVID-19.

The rearrangement joins TRBV2 to TRBJ1-6; a possible D gene is TRBD1 (5 bases). Germline V gives CDR1 SNHLY, CDR2 FYNNEI. The CDR3 has 14 amino acids. The V and J ends lost 3 bases and 9 bases respectively, with 12 bases between them. For the CDR3, the DNA is TGTGCCAGCAGTGAGGCAGGGCGATTTTCACCCCTCCACTTT. Protein sequence: CASSEAGRFSPLHF.

This clone was counted only a few times. The V gene is TRBV28, the J gene TRBJ1-6, with D possibly being TRBD1 (6 bases). The germline V gene has CDR1 MDHEN and CDR2 SYDVKM. The V gene lost 3 bases and the J gene lost 2 bases, with 8 bases spanning the gap. The CDR3 extends over 15 amino acids. CDR3 sequence reads: CASSFRDTYNSPLHF. In nucleotides, the CDR3 is TGTGCCAGCAGTTTCCGGGACACCTATAATTCACCCCTCCACTTT.

The chain recombines TRBV15 with TRBJ1-1; the D is unclear. The germline gives CDR1 LNHNV, CDR2 YYDKDF (reference sequence). The CDR3 consists of 14 residues. Trimming left V 1 base short and J 0 bases short, with 6 bases between. The DNA of the CDR3 is TGTGCCACCAGCAGAGCGGGGATGAACACTGAAGCTTTCTTT. Its translation is CATSRAGMNTEAFF.

A word on this clone: Different DNA sequences within this sample yield the same CDR3. The genes are TRBV5-1 and TRBJ2-1; D gene unclear. Germline values: CDR1 SGHRS, CDR2 YFSETQ. Trimming cost V 0 bases and J 0 bases, with 4 bases left between them. CDR3 length equals 14 residues. CDR3 amino acids: CASSLASSYNEQFF. CDR3 sequence (DNA): TGCGCCAGCAGCTTGGCTAGCTCCTACAATGAGCAGTTCTTC. The entire variable domain, with the rest obtained from reference TRBV5-1 and TRBJ2-1, is as follows: KAGVTQTPRYLIKTRGQQVTLSCSPISGHRSVSWYQQTPGQGLQFLFEYFSETQRNKGNFPGRFSGRQFSNSRSEMNVSTLELGDSALYLCASSLASSYNEQFFGPGTRLTVL.

On this clone: Likely a read error: the CDR3 ends without its conserved phenylalanine or tryptophan. The DNA is left out, because the CDR3 cannot be placed on it with certainty; the CDR3 is given as TCRdb lists it. The chain has TRBV2 and TRBJ1-1; TRBD1 is taken as the D call from the table, unchecked against the DNA. Including both end residues, the CDR3 is 14 amino acids long. Germline V gene lookup returns CDR1 SNHLY and CDR2 FYNNEI. The CDR3 is CASSDIDRGPMGFG.

This rearrangement joins TRBV4-2 to TRBJ2-2, with D unclear. With 4 bases removed from V and 0 bases from J, the gap between germline ends came to 12 bases. The CDR3 is made up of 16 amino acids. CDR1 and CDR2 from the germline V gene are LGHNA and YNFKEQ. The CDR3 spells CASSLPSSSNTGELFF. CDR3 coding DNA: TGTGCCAGCAGCCTTCCTTCTTCCTCGAACACCGGGGAGCTGTTTTTT.

The chain links TRBV7-2 to TRBJ2-5; D unclear. Germline V lookup: CDR1 SGHTA, CDR2 FQGNSA. Trimming stripped 5 bases from V and 2 bases from J, with 15 bases between. The CDR3 extends over 15 amino acids. For the CDR3, the DNA is TGTGCCAGCAGCCCAGCCGGGTCAACTCAAGAGACCCAGTACTTC. Amino acid sequence: CASSPAGSTQETQYF.

This sequence joins TRBV6-5 and TRBJ2-7, with 7 bases aligning to TRBD2. This CDR3 is 14 amino acids long. After removal of 2 bases from V and 4 bases from J, the junction contained 5 bases not matched to a gene. Germline V gene lookup returns CDR1 MNHEY and CDR2 SVGAGI. The CDR3, as DNA: TGTGCCAGCAGTTACCGAGCGGGGCTGTACGAGCAGTACTTC. Translation gives CASSYRAGLYEQYF.

This clone was seen repeatedly, ten times or more. This chain joins TRBV9 and TRBJ2-2; 12 bases are shared with TRBD2. Germline-derived CDR1 and CDR2 are SGDLS and YYNGEE. The CDR3 runs to 17 residues. V lost 4 bases and J lost 0; bases outside the gene matches: 4. The CDR3 protein is CASSPLAGGPNTGELFF. CDR3 nucleotides: TGTGCCAGCAGCCCACTAGCGGGGGGACCGAACACCGGGGAGCTGTTTTTT.

The rearrangement links TRBV6-6 to TRBJ2-3, with 8 bases fitting TRBD2. Germline V lookup: CDR1 MNHNY, CDR2 SVGAGI (reference sequence). The CDR3 length is 15 residues. J was trimmed by 5 bases and V by 0 bases; bases with no gene match: 4. The CDR3 bases are TGTGCCAGCAGTTACTCTAGCGGGATGGGAGATACGCAGTATTTT. This codes for CASSYSSGMGDTQYF.

The chain combines TRBV30 with TRBJ1-1, with unresolved D. Germline V gene lookup returns CDR1 GTSNPN and CDR2 SVGIG (reference sequence). The CDR3 consists of 11 residues. Trimming removed 1 base at V and 3 bases at J, with 3 bases between. The CDR3 region has the DNA TGTGCCTGGAGTGCGTACACTGAAGCTTTCTTT. This encodes CAWSAYTEAFF.

The chain links TRBV11-2 to TRBJ1-4, with D possibly TRBD1 on 5 matching bases. The CDR3 extends over 14 amino acids. The ends were cut back, 6 bases at V and 7 bases at J, with 15 bases in the middle. CDR1 and CDR2 from the germline V gene are SGHAT and FQNNGV. The DNA of the CDR3 is TGTGCCAGCAGAGACAGCCAACAAGGTGAAAAACTGTTTTTT. This sequence encodes CASRDSQQGEKLFF.

V gene TRBV7-9 combines with J gene TRBJ2-1, with D unclear. V lost 0 bases, J lost 4 bases, and 4 bases lay in between. Germline V CDR1 and CDR2: SEHNR, FQNEAQ (reference sequence). The CDR3 covers 13 residues. The CDR3 DNA reads TGTGCCAGCAGCTTAGCTATTTACAATGAGCAGTTCTTC. Translation gives CASSLAIYNEQFF.

The rearrangement links TRBV6-5 to TRBJ2-1; 9 nucleotides match TRBD2. This CDR3 spans 14 amino acids. The germline gives CDR1 MNHEY, CDR2 SVGAGI. V dropped 6 bases and J dropped 6; count of bases not matched to a gene: 6. CDR3 protein: CASRLSGGGNEQFF. Here the CDR3 DNA reads TGTGCCAGCAGACTTAGCGGGGGAGGCAATGAGCAGTTCTTC.

About this clone: The sample holds other DNA sequences that translate to the same CDR3. This chain connects TRBV2 to TRBJ1-5, with 7 positions matching TRBD1. Trimming at V came to 4 bases and at J to 1 base, leaving 1 base not matched to a gene. Germline V CDR1 and CDR2: SNHLY, FYNNEI. There are 14 residues in the CDR3. The CDR3 loop is CASSVGGSNQPQHF. CDR3 in DNA: TGTGCCAGCAGTGTAGGGGGCAGCAATCAGCCCCAGCATTTT. Using reference TRBV2 and TRBJ1-5 for the parts outside the CDR3, the full variable domain is EPEVTQTPSHQVTQMGQEVILRCVPISNHLYFYWYRQILGQKVEFLVSFYNNEISEKSEIFDDQFSVERPDGSNFTLKIRSTKLEDSAMYFCASSVGGSNQPQHFGDGTRLSIL.

The chain is built from TRBV19 and TRBJ1-5; D gene uncertain. The germline V gene has CDR1 LNHDA and CDR2 SQIVND (reference sequence). V gave up 3 bases and J gave up 7 bases, with 19 bases separating them. This CDR3 region has 16 residues. The CDR3 loop is CASSIQRDPGGQPQHF. CDR3 DNA: TGTGCCAGTAGTATTCAAAGGGATCCAGGAGGCCAGCCCCAGCATTTT.

The chain employs TRBV19 and TRBJ1-5; the match to TRBD1 covers 9 bases. This CDR3 has 14 amino acids. V shed 5 bases and J 7 bases; nucleotides not matched to a gene: 6. Germline V gives CDR1 LNHDA, CDR2 SQIVND (reference sequence). CDR3 residues: CASSEQGARQPQHF. For the CDR3, the DNA is TGTGCCAGTAGTGAACAGGGGGCTCGGCAGCCCCAGCATTTT.